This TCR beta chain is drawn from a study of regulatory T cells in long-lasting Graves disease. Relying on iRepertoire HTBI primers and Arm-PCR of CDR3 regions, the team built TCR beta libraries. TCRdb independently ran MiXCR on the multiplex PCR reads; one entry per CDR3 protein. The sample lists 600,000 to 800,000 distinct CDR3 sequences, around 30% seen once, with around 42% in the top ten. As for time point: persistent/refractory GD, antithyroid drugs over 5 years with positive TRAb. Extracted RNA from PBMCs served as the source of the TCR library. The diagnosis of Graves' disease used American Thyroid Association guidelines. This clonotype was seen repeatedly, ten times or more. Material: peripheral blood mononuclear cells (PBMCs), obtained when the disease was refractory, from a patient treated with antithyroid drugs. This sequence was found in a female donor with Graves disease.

The CDR3 reads CASSEENIQYF. For the CDR3, the DNA is TGTGCCAGCAGTGAGGAAAACATTCAGTACTTC. The chain couples TRBV2 to TRBJ2-4; the D is unclear. The CDR3 totals 11 residues. The V end was cut by 3 bases, the J end by 5 bases, with 2 bases between. The germline gives CDR1 SNHLY, CDR2 FYNNEI.